This T cell receptor (beta chain) was recovered during a study of CD8 T cells in ankylosing spondylitis. There are a few counts of this clonotype. Its antigen is still unknown. Quantitative molecular-barcoded 5'-RACE generated the TCR beta libraries. Each CDR3 protein is one row after TCRdb ran MiXCR on the 5' RACE reads. This sample has around 250,000 distinct CDR3 sequences, with approximately 12% found just once. Findings and caveats of the study: Reports say disease-linked clones showed up significantly more in matched ankylosing spondylitis synovial fluid. Previous work reported some of these motif variants in the synovial fluid and blood of reactive arthritis.

The sequenced material came from blood, either unsorted or a sorted T cell fraction (not recorded which). The TCR was taken from a male donor with ankylosing spondylitis or in good health (not recorded which).

The CDR3 bases are TGTGCTAGTGTTAGGGGTGCCTCGGAGACCCAGTACTTC. Protein: CASVRGASETQYF. The chain joins TRBV12-5 to TRBJ2-5, with D perhaps matching TRBD1 (5 bases). Trimming took 7 bases from V and 5 from J, leaving 14 bases between them. The CDR3 has 13 amino acids. The germline gives CDR1 LGHNT, CDR2 FRNRAP.